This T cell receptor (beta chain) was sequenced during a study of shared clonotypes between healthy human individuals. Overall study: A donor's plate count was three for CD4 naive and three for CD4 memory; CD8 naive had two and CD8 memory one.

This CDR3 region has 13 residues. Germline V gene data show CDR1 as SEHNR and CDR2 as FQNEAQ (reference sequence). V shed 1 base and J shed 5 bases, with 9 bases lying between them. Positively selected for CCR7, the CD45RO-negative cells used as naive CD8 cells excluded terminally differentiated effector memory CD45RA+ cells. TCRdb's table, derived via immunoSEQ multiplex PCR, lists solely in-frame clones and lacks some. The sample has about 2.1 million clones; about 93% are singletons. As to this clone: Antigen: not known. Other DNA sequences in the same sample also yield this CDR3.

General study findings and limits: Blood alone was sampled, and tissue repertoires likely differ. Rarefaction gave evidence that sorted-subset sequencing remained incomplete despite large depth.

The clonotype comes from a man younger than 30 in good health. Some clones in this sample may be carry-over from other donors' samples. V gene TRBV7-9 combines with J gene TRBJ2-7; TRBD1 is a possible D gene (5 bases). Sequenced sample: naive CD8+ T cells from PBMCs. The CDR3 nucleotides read TGTGCCAGCAGCTTAGGTGGCAGGGACGAGCAGTACTTC. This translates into CASSLGGRDEQYF.